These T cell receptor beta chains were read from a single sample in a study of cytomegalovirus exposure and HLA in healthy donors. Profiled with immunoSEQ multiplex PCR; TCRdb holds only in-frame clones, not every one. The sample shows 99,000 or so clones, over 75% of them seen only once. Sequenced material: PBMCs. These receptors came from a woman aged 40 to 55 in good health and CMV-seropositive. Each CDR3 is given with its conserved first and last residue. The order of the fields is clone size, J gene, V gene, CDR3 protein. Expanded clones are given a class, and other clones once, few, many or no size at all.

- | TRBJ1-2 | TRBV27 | CASSLKTGGDNGYTF
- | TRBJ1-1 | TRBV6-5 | CASRRMDRGSEAFF
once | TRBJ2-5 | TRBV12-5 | CASGVVEETQYF
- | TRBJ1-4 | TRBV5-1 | CASSRDRGSEKLFF
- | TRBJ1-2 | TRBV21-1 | CASSEGQGALAYGYTF
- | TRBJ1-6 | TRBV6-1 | CASTEWESYNSPLHF
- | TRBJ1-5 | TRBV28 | CASSSLQGDQPQHF
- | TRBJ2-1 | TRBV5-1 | CASSFTSAGRDNEQFF
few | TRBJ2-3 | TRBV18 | CASSPPRGAPRTDTQYF
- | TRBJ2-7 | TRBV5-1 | CASSFFTGSYEQYF
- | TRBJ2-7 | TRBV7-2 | CASGIASGFNEQYF
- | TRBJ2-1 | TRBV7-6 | CASSPLLAGVGNEQFF
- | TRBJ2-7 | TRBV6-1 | CASSEASGQEDEQYF
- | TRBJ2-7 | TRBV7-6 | CASSLANRAEQYF
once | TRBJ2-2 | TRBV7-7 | CASSSLLWAGGDTGELFF
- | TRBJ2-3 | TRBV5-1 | CASSLRGLALTTDTQYF
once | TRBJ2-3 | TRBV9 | CASSVARRNTQYF
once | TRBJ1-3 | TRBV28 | CASSLGGAVAGNTIYF
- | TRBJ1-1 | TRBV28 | CASSLWGRDTEAFF
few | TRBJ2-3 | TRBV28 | CASSPPTLEGGADTQYF